Here is one T cell receptor (beta chain) with its context. The antigen this receptor binds is unknown. No base qualities exist here, and no much larger clone lies one base off it. The entire amount of isolated RNA was reverse transcribed using the High Capacity cDNA Reverse Transcription Kit, so the sequenced TCRB transcripts were expressed ones. Deep immunoSEQ sequencing was applied to naive, central memory and regulatory T cell samples, giving an average of about 3.8 million total reads per sample. After sorted cells were lysed in RLT buffer, RNA was extracted with DNase-treated RNeasy Micro or Mini kits, with the choice depending on cell number. To prevent cross-contamination, each cell subset was processed individually, whereas patient and healthy donor samples were processed jointly. Using the immunoSEQ multiplex PCR, TCRB sequences were amplified from cDNA into 87-bp fragments spanning the CDR3 region. Sequencing of the amplicons was done on the Illumina HiSeq platform. As for how the authors treated the data: Synthetic template baselines were used to correct PCR bias computationally, reads within Hamming distance 2 were collapsed, and singletons that could not be merged were discarded. Reads were aligned against IMGT so that V, D and J genes, CDR3 length and insertions or deletions at six rearrangement sites could be assigned. Within each subset, clonotype counts were normalized to the number of sorted cells before true diversity and Gini coefficients were calculated with the tcR R package. Repertoire sharing was quantified using the overlap coefficient calculated on TCRB nucleotide sequences. TCRdb provides this immuneACCESS table in a form limited to in-frame rearrangements. Some clones are lacking; in checked studies, under half of them reflect an unresolved V gene, and why the rest are absent is not known. V and J calls and clone size follow that table, whereas D and trimming were derived from the DNA. Present in this sample are fewer than 25,000 clones, under 75% of which were seen just once. Less than 5.5% of the sample rests with the top ten.

A single peripheral blood draw of roughly 0.11 L on average was collected from each donor into heparinised tubes. A BD FACSAria II and a panel including CD45RO, CCR7, CD25, CD127, CD95 and CD27 were used to sort naive, central memory, regulatory and stem cell-like memory CD4+ T cells. All sorted populations exceeded 98% purity. PBMCs were isolated right away by Lymphoprep density gradient centrifugation and were stained directly, without culture. So that batch effects would be minimized, each experiment stained and sorted samples in pairs, pairing one healthy donor with one patient. This sample is part of a study of beta chain features in type 1 diabetes (dated by TCRdb to the late 2010s). With regard to the full study: Mean age, gender distribution, total cell number and subset yield did not differ between patients and healthy donors. Naive and central memory subsets were obtained from all 28 donors, but regulatory and stem cell-like memory subsets were isolated from only 8 patients and roughly 8 healthy donors. A total of just under 110,000,000 sorted cells were examined across all samples, and RNA yield correlated strongly with the number of cells per subset. In the study, TCRB repertoires of sorted circulating CD4+ T cell subsets from recently diagnosed type 1 diabetes patients were compared with those of matched healthy donors. Overall results and qualifications from the work: Patients with type 1 diabetes made fewer insertions and deleted more nucleotides at VDJ recombination sites, implying thymic rearrangement abnormalities. PCR might favor shorter templates, but patient and control samples were amplified and corrected together, so any skew would affect both groups equally. Because the HLA sub-analyses included only small numbers of individuals, any influence of HLA type on TCRB rearrangement was left unresolved. Naive, central memory and regulatory TCRB repertoires appeared to be more alike among patients than among healthy donors. A moderate but significant shortening of TCRB CDR3 length was observed in type 1 diabetes patients in all four CD4+ subsets. Because cDNA was sequenced instead of genomic DNA, highly expressing activated cells could be over-represented, though the groups showed no difference in activation or CD3 levels.

This sequence originates from a man aged 18 to 29 with type 1 diabetes. What was sequenced was Tregs from blood. Per the publication, the cell subset or site label means: regulatory CD4+ T cells.

The CDR3 region has the sequence CASNRPSAYEQYF. The nucleotide sequence reads as follows: TGTGCCAGCAACCGACCCTCAGCGTACGAGCAGTACTTC. The sequence joins TRBV2 to TRBJ2-7; the D gene lacks a confident call. CDR1 and CDR2 are read off the germline V gene as SNHLY and FYNNEI. The CDR3 holds 13 amino acids from the cysteine to the phenylalanine. Only the CDR3 region is kept as DNA, spanning 39 bases read in frame from base 1. V is pared back by 7 bases and J by 4 bases, with 14 bases lying between the germline termini.